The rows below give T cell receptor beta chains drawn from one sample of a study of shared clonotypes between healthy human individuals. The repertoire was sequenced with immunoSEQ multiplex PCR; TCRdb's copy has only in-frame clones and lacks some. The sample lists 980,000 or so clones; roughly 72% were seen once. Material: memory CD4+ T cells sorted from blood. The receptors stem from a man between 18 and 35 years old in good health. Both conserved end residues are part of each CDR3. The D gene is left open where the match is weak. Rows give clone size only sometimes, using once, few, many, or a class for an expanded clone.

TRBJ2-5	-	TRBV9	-	TGTGCCAGCAGCCCCCGGGGAGGACCTCAAGAGACCCAGTACTTC	CASSPRGGPQETQYF
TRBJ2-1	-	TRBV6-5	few	TGTGCCAGCAGTCCGACGGCCTACAATGAGCAGTTCTTC	CASSPTAYNEQFF
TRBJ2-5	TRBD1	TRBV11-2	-	TGTGCCAGCAGTAGACAGGGCACGGGCTCGTCACAAGAGACCCAGTACTTC	CASSRQGTGSSQETQYF
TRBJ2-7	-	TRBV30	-	TGTGCCTGGAGAAGTCTAGGATACGAGCAGTACTTC	CAWRSLGYEQYF
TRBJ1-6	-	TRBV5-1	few	TGCGCCAGCAGCTTGGATGGACAGCATTCACCCCTCCACTTT	CASSLDGQHSPLHF
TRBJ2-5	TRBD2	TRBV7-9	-	TGTGCCAGCAGCTTAGAGCCGGGACTAGCGGGAGCCGGGACCCAGTACTTC	CASSLEPGLAGAGTQYF
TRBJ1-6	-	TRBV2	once	TGTGCCATCATAAAGGGATCCTATAATTCACCCCTCCACTTT	CAIIKGSYNSPLHF
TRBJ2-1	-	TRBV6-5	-	TGTGCCAGCAGTTACTCACGACAGGCTTACAATGAGCAGTTCTTC	CASSYSRQAYNEQFF
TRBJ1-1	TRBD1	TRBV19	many	TGTGCCAGTAGTATGGGGGGGGACAGGATGAACACTGAAGCTTTCTTT	CASSMGGDRMNTEAFF
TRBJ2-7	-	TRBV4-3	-	TGCGCCAGCAGCCAAGATCTGGCGAACCCCTACGAGCAGTACTTC	CASSQDLANPYEQYF
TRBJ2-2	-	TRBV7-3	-	TGTGCCAGCAGCTCCCGGGAGTCCGGGGAGCTGTTTTTT	CASSSRESGELFF
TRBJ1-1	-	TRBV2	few	TGTGCCAGGACCGGGATGACAGCCGTTAACACTGAAGCTTTCTTT	CARTGMTAVNTEAFF
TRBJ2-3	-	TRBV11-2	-	TGTGCCAGCAGCTTCGGGAGCGGAGGGCGGGATACGCAGTATTTT	CASSFGSGGRDTQYF
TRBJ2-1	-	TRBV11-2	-	TGTGCCAGCAGCTTAGATCTGAGGAGAGAGCAGTTCTTC	CASSLDLRREQFF
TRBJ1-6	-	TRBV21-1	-	TGTGCCAGCAGCAAATCTATTCCCCCCGGGGACGCCGGTTCACCCCTCCACTTT	CASSKSIPPGDAGSPLHF
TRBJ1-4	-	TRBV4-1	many	TGCGCCAGCAGTGCCCCCGGGACACCTGATGAAAAACTGTTTTTT	CASSAPGTPDEKLFF
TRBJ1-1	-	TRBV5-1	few	TGCGCCAGCAGCTTGGTCGGCAGCTTGAACACTGAAGCTTTCTTT	CASSLVGSLNTEAFF
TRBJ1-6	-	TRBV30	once	TGTGCCTGGAGTGACGGCCATAATTCACCCCTCCACTTT	CAWSDGHNSPLHF
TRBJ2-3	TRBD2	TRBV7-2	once	TGTGCCAGCAGTTATATTCCGGGACTAGCGGGAGGGCGAGGAGATACGCAGTATTTT	CASSYIPGLAGGRGDTQYF
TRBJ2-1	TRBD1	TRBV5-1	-	TGCGCCAGCAGCTCGACAGGGCTAAGCTCCTACAATGAGCAGTTCTTC	CASSSTGLSSYNEQFF
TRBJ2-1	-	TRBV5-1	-	TGCGCTACCCGCCCTCAACAGGGCAGCTCCTACAATGAGCAGTTCTTC	CATRPQQGSSYNEQFF
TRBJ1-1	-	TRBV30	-	TGTGCCTGGAGTGTAAGGCCAGGGTTGTACACTGAAGCTTTCTTT	CAWSVRPGLYTEAFF
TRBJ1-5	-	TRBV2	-	TGTGCCAGCAGTGGCGGGACTAACGTCCTGCCCCAGCATTTT	CASSGGTNVLPQHF
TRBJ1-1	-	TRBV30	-	TGTGCCTGGAGTGTCAACACTGAAGCTTTCTTT	CAWSVNTEAFF
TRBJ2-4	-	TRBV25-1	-	TGTGCCAGCAGTGAACCGAGTTTAGCCAAAAACATTCAGTACTTC	CASSEPSLAKNIQYF
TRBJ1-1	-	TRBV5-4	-	TGTGCCAGCAGCGTGAGGAGGGGCCAAATGAACACTGAAGCTTTCTTT	CASSVRRGQMNTEAFF
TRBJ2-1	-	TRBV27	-	TGTGCCAGCAGTGGGGACTGGAATGAGCAGTTCTTC	CASSGDWNEQFF
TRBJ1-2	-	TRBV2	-	TGTGCCAGCAGTGAAAGGGACGGGAACTATGGCTACACCTTC	CASSERDGNYGYTF
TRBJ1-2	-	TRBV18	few	TGTGCCAGCTCACCACTCGGGACCAGGGACGGCTACACCTTC	CASSPLGTRDGYTF
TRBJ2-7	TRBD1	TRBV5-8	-	TGTGCCAGCCGTCCCCGGACAGGCATCTACGAGCAGTACTTC	CASRPRTGIYEQYF
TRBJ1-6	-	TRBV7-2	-	TGTGCCAGCAGCTTAGGGTGGCAACAAAATTCACCCCTCCACTTT	CASSLGWQQNSPLHF
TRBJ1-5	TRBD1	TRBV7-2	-	TGTGCCAGCAGCCAGGACAGGGGATGGAATCAGCCCCAGCATTTT	CASSQDRGWNQPQHF
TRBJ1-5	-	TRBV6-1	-	TGTGCCAGCAGTGAATTGGCAGGGAACCAGCCCCAGCATTTT	CASSELAGNQPQHF